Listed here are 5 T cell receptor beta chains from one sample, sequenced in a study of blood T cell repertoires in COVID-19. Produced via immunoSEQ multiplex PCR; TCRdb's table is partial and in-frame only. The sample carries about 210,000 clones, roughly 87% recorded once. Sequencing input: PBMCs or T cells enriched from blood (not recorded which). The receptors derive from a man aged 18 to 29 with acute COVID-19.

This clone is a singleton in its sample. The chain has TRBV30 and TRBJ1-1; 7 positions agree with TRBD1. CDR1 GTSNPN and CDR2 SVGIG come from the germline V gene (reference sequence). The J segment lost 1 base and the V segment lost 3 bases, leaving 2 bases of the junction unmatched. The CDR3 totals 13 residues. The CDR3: CAWRTGRNTEAFF. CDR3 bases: TGTGCCTGGAGGACAGGGAGGAACACTGAAGCTTTCTTT. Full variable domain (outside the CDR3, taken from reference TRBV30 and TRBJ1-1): SQTIHQWPATLVQPVGSPLSLECTVEGTSNPNLYWYRQAAGRGLQLLFYSVGIGQISSEVPQNLSASRPQDRQFILSSKKLLLSDSGFYLCAWRTGRNTEAFFGQGTRLTVV.

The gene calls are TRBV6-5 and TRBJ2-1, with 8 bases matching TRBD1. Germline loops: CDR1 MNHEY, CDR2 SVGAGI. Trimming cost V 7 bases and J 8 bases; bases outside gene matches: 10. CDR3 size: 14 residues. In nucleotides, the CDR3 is TGTGCCAGCAAAGCAGGGGGCGCGTGGGATGAGCAGTTCTTC. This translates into CASKAGGAWDEQFF.

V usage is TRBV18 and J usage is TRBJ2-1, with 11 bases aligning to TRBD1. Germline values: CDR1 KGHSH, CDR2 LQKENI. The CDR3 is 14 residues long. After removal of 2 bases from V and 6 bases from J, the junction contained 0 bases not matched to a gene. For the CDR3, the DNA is TGTGCCAGCTCACCAGGGACAGGGGGCAATGAGCAGTTCTTC. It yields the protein CASSPGTGGNEQFF.

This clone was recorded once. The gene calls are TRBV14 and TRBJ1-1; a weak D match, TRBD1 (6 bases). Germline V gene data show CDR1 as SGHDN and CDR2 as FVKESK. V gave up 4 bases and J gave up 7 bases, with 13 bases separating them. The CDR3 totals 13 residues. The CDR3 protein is CASSPRGGHEAFF. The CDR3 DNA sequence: TGTGCCAGCAGCCCTAGGGGGGGGCATGAAGCTTTCTTT.

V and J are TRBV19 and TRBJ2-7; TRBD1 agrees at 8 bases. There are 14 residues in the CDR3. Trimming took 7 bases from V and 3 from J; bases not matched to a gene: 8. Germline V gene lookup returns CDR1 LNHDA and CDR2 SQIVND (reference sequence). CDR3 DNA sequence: TGTGCCAGTAATCAGGGGGCTTTCTACTACGAGCAGTACTTC. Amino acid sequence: CASNQGAFYYEQYF.